This TCR beta chain was recorded in a study of regulatory dendritic cells for organ transplantation. Study overall: Dendritic cell cultures received LPS on day 6. Study findings and constraints: Naive T cells showed high diversity, memory cells less, memory CD8+ least. The most alloreactive TCR clonotypes were found in resting memory CD8+ cells.

CFSE-labeled sorted T cells met regulatory or mature dendritic cells for 5 days. Germline CDR1 is LNHNV and CDR2 is YYDKDF (reference sequence). The junction had 11 bases not matched to a gene; V was cut back by 6 bases and J by 4 bases. This CDR3 has 17 residues. This table comes from immunoSEQ multiplex PCR, and its TCRdb copy is limited to in-frame clones, with some not included. The top ten hold around 3.8% of the sample, which has just under 8,000 clones, 65% to 75% seen once. About this clone itself: Its antigen is as yet unknown.

This chain joins TRBV15 and TRBJ2-6; 8 bases line up with TRBD1. Sequenced sample: memory CD4+ T cells from blood cultured with dendritic cells. Indicated subset: CD45RO+ memory T cells. The TCR sequence derives from a human donor in good health. The CDR3 DNA is TGTGCCACCAGGGACGGACAGGGTGGGATGGGGGCCAACGTCCTGACTTTC. Translated, it gives CATRDGQGGMGANVLTF.